These 10 T cell receptor beta chains were all obtained from the same sample, sequenced in a study of blood T cell repertoires in COVID-19. Profiling relied on immunoSEQ multiplex PCR, and the TCRdb table lists in-frame clones only, not all of them. In the table there are more than 75,000 clones, 70% to 85% of which are singletons. Sequencing was done on a sample of peripheral blood. These receptors were obtained from a human donor in a cohort sampled during active COVID-19.

This clone was detected once. The chain joins TRBV28 to TRBJ2-2; 9 bases line up with TRBD1. The CDR3 sequence is 15 residues long. V shed 4 bases, J shed 5 bases, and the junction held 5 bases outside the gene matches. CDR1 is MDHEN and CDR2 is SYDVKM in the germline V gene. CDR3 DNA sequence: TGTGCCAGCAGTTCTACAGGGGGCGATACCGGGGAGCTGTTTTTT. Protein sequence: CASSSTGGDTGELFF.

This clone was seen a few times. J is TRBJ1-2 and V is TRBV2; TRBD1 is a possible D gene (5 bases). This CDR3 has 13 amino acids. The V gene lost 0 bases and the J gene lost 7 bases, with 9 bases spanning the gap. Germline V CDR1 and CDR2: SNHLY, FYNNEI. CDR3 DNA sequence: TGTGCCAGCAGTGAAGCGACAGTCGGTGGCTACACCTTC. Amino acids: CASSEATVGGYTF.

The chain uses TRBV29-1 and TRBJ1-2; TRBD1 aligns across 12 bases. The CDR3 spans 14 residues. CDR1 and CDR2 from the germline V gene are SQVTM and ANQGSEA. The V segment lost 6 bases and the J segment 6 bases; nucleotides outside the gene matches: 8. This chain's CDR3 is CSVARDRGLDGYTF. The CDR3 DNA is TGCAGCGTCGCCCGGGACAGGGGGCTTGATGGCTACACCTTC.

This rearrangement joins TRBV3-1 (or the pseudogene TRBV3-2) to TRBJ2-7, with a tentative D call TRBD2 (6 bases). Germline CDR1 LGHDT, CDR2 YNNKEL (reference sequence). The ends were cut back, 8 bases at V and 2 bases at J, with 19 bases in the middle. This CDR3 region has 15 residues. CDR3 loop: CASSPRGLPPYEQYF. CDR3 nucleotides: TGTGCCAGCTCTCCTCGGGGACTCCCCCCCTACGAGCAGTACTTC.

This clone has just a few counts. The V and J genes are TRBV15 and TRBJ1-6; TRBD1 matches at 10 bases. The junction had 22 bases not matched to a gene; V was cut back by 0 bases and J by 8 bases. Germline lookup yields CDR1 LNHNV and CDR2 YYDKDF (reference sequence). The CDR3 is 22 amino acids. Written as DNA, the CDR3 is TGTGCCACCAGCAGAGACTGGGACCCTACCCCGGGACAGGGGTCCCGGGATTCACCCCTCCACTTT. Protein sequence: CATSRDWDPTPGQGSRDSPLHF.

The rearrangement links TRBV14 to TRBJ1-2; a weak D match, TRBD1 (5 bases). V lost 0 bases to trimming and J lost 8 bases, with 13 bases between them. The CDR3 runs 14 residues. Germline V gene sequence: CDR1 SGHDN, CDR2 FVKESK. The CDR3 sequence is CASSQETRGVGYTF. CDR3 in DNA: TGTGCCAGCAGCCAAGAAACTCGGGGGGTCGGCTACACCTTC.

The chain is built from TRBV5-1 and TRBJ2-5; no clear D gene. The germline V gene encodes CDR1 SGHRS and CDR2 YFSETQ. The CDR3 loop spans 12 amino acids. The V end lost 4 bases, the J end lost 1 base, and 5 bases lay between the germline ends. In DNA form, the CDR3 reads TGCGCCAGCAGCCCCAGCCAAGAGACCCAGTACTTC. As protein: CASSPSQETQYF. The complete variable domain, with remaining parts taken from reference TRBV5-1 and TRBJ2-5, reads KAGVTQTPRYLIKTRGQQVTLSCSPISGHRSVSWYQQTPGQGLQFLFEYFSETQRNKGNFPGRFSGRQFSNSRSEMNVSTLELGDSALYLCASSPSQETQYFGPGTRLLVL.

This clone was detected once. The chain combines TRBV10-3 with TRBJ2-7, with D possibly TRBD1 on 5 matching bases. Germline-derived CDR1 and CDR2 are ENHRY and SYGVKD. V was shortened by 3 bases and J by 4 bases, with 7 bases between the two germline ends. This CDR3 has 12 residues. The CDR3 reads CAISDGQYEQYF. CDR3 DNA: TGTGCCATCAGTGACGGACAATACGAGCAGTACTTC.

The chain carries TRBV29-1 and TRBJ1-3; D is unresolved. Trimming cost V 5 bases and J 0 bases, with 8 bases left between them. Germline CDR1 reads SQVTM; CDR2 reads ANQGSEA. This CDR3 contains 13 residues. The DNA of the CDR3 is TGCAGCGTTTTGTCTAACTCTGGAAACACCATATATTTT. Its protein product is CSVLSNSGNTIYF. Together with reference TRBV29-1 and TRBJ1-3, the CDR3 gives the full variable domain: SAVISQKPSRDICQRGTSLTIQCQVDSQVTMMFWYRQQPGQSLTLIATANQGSEATYESGFVIDKFPISRPNLTFSTLTVSNMSPEDSSIYLCSVLSNSGNTIYFGEGSWLTVV.

This rearrangement joins TRBV11-2 to TRBJ1-1, with 9 bases identical to TRBD1. With 1 base clipped from V and 6 bases from J, the junction kept 12 bases outside the gene matches. Germline assignment: CDR1 SGHAT and CDR2 FQNNGV. This CDR3 is 17 amino acids long. Here the CDR3 DNA reads TGTGCCAGCAGCTTAGCCTTATTAACACAGGGGGCGGCTGAAGCTTTCTTT. Residues: CASSLALLTQGAAEAFF.